This paragraph covers one T cell receptor (beta chain) sequence. These data belong to a study of blood T cell repertoires in COVID-19. The overall study: Acute and convalescent COVID-19 samples came from the United States, Italy and Spain. Sources were T cells, B-cell-depleted T cells, or PBMCs; the material itself was cDNA or gDNA.

Original handling: Amplifying reference gene primers gave estimates of nucleated cell counts. Assay used: immunoSEQ multiplex PCR; TCRdb lists only in-frame clones, some missing. For V, J and clone size, that table is used; D and trimming come from the DNA. The data show fewer than 200,000 clones, with more than 85% seen just once and around 23% held by the top ten. CDR3 length: 13 residues. Trimming cost V 10 bases and J 5 bases, with 18 bases left between them. This chain connects TRBV5-3 to TRBJ1-2; possible D gene TRBD1, 5 bases. TRBV5-3 is identified as an open reading frame with a role that is uncertain. The clonotype originates from a woman aged 40 to 50 in a cohort exposed to, infected with or recovered from COVID-19 (not recorded which). Sequenced: PBMCs or T cells enriched from blood (not recorded which). The CDR3 DNA is TGTGCCGGTCACAGGCCTTGGCAGTATGGCTACACCTTC. Residues: CAGHRPWQYGYTF.